Sequencing of this TCR beta chain was carried out in a study of blood T cell repertoires in COVID-19 (dated by TCRdb to 2018 to 2020). In terms of the full investigation: Samples covering the acute and convalescent phases of COVID-19 were provided by collaborators in the United States, Italy and Spain. The sample metadata nearly always contained a de-identified subject ID, COVID-19 status, age in years and sex. The material from the prospective study consisted of cDNA or gDNA derived from T cells, B-cell-depleted T cells, or PBMCs. Where available, HLA class I and class II types were taken from metadata supplied by the sample provider and were not determined by assay-based typing. The dataset comprised deeply sampled blood TCRbeta repertoires from subjects exposed to, actively infected with, or recovered from COVID-19. The repertoires were released in a freely available public database meant as a resource for research on the immune response to SARS-CoV-2. Samples were obtained from the ongoing ImmuneRACE study (first 160 participants) and from 1,254 subjects provided by 6 global collaborators.

This clone was seen more than once but under ten times. Its antigen target is currently unknown. No base quality information exists; no much larger clone differs at one position. Collaborating institutions collected whole blood in K2EDTA tubes following their own protocols. For TCRbeta analysis, collaborator samples were shipped as frozen whole blood, as isolated PBMCs, or as DNA extracted from either sample type. The immunoSEQ Assay, a bias-controlled multiplex PCR, was used to amplify TCRbeta CDR3 regions from genomic DNA. Processing in the source paper ran as follows. The number of nucleated cells in each sample was estimated from the amplification of reference gene primers within the assay. Sequence reads were collapsed and filtered to measure the absolute abundance of every unique TCRbeta CDR3 rearrangement. Productive Simpson clonality was computed per sample as the square root of Simpson's diversity index over productive rearrangements. Sourced from immuneACCESS, this table was stored by TCRdb with only in-frame sequences that have V and J called. A share of the clones is absent; for the studies checked, an unresolved V gene accounts for under half, and the remainder has no known explanation. Clonal size and the V and J genes are those of that table, whereas D and trimming came from the DNA. Here the sample has about 180,000 clones; 80% to 90% occur a single time. The ten largest account for more than 7.5% of the sample.

Beyond this particular receptor, the publication reports: The amount of clinical and demographic metadata varied by source and participant and was provided uncurated.

From a lookup of the germline V gene, CDR1 and CDR2 are SGHRS and YFSETQ. The V end gives up 4 bases and the J end 10 bases, leaving 5 bases in the junction not matched to a gene. Its CDR3 holds 14 amino acids, cysteine through phenylalanine. Only the CDR3 part of the read is kept: 42 bases, read in frame from the first base. This TCR was sampled from a man between 50 and 59 years old with active or convalescent COVID-19. The specimen sequenced was peripheral blood. The V gene is TRBV5-1 and the J gene is TRBJ2-2, with 12 central nucleotides matching TRBD2. The DNA sequence follows: TGCGCCAGCAGCGAGACTAGCGGGAGATTGGAGCTGTTTTTT. It is translated as CASSETSGRLELFF.